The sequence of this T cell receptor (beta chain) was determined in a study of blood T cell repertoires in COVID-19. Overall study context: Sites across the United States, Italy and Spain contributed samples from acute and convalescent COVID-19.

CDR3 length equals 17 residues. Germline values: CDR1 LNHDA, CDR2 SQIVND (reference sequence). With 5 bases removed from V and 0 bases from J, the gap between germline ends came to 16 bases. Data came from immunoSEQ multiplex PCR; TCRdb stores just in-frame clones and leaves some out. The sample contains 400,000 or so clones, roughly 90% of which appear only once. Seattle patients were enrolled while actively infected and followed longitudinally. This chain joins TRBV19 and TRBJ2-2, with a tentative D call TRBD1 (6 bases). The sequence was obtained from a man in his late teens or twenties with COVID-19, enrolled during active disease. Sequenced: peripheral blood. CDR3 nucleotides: TGTGCCAGTAGTTACAGGGAAGGACATTCGAACACCGGGGAGCTGTTTTTT. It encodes CASSYREGHSNTGELFF.